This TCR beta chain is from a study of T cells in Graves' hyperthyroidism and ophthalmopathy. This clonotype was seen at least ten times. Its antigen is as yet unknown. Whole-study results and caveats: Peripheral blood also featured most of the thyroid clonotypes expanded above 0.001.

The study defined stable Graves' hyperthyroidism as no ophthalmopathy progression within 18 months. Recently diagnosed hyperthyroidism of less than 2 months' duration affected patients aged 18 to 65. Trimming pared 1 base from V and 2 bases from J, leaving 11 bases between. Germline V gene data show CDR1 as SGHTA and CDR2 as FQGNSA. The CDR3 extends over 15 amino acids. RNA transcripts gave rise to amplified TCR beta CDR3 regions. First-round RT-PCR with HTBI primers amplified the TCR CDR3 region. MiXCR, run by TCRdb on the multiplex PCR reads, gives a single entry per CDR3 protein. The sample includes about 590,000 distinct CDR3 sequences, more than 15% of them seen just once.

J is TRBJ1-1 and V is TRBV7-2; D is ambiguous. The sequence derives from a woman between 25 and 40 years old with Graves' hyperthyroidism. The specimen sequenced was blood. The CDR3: CASSLVRPLNTEAFF. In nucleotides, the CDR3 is TGTGCCAGCAGCTTAGTCCGACCCCTCAACACTGAAGCTTTCTTT.